A selection of T cell receptor beta chains follows, all from one sample in a study of shared clonotypes between healthy human individuals. The repertoire was sequenced with immunoSEQ multiplex PCR; TCRdb's copy has only in-frame clones and lacks some. The sample lists approximately 1,000,000 clones; around 78% were seen once. The sequenced sample consisted of memory CD4+ T cells from PBMCs. The receptors stem from a man aged 18-30 years in good health. Some clones in this sample may be carry-over from other donors' samples. Each CDR3 is given with its conserved first and last residue. The order of the fields is J gene, clone size, V gene, D gene, CDR3 DNA, CDR3 protein. A D gene is named only where the DNA matches it firmly. The size entry is marked missing in some rows and otherwise reads once, few, many or a size class.

TRBJ1-4,.,TRBV28,TRBD1,TGTGCCAGCAGTTTATTCCGGACAGGGGGAGAAAAACTGTTTTTT,CASSLFRTGGEKLFF
TRBJ2-3,.,TRBV10-3,TRBD2,TGTGCCATCAGTCCCCTAGCGGGAGGAGGGACAGATACGCAGTATTTT,CAISPLAGGGTDTQYF
TRBJ1-1,few,TRBV5-1,.,TGCGCCAGCAGGTGGGAGAAGAACACTGAAGCTTTCTTT,CASRWEKNTEAFF
TRBJ2-1,.,TRBV4-2,TRBD2,TGTGCCAGCAGCCAGCGCCCTAGCGGGAGAGGGGATGAGCAGTTCTTC,CASSQRPSGRGDEQFF
TRBJ2-2,once,TRBV10-1,TRBD2,TGCGCCAGCAGTCGTAGCGGGACCGGGGAGCTGTTTTTT,CASSRSGTGELFF
TRBJ1-3,.,TRBV30,.,TGTGCCTGGAGCACCCCCGCAGGAGGACCTGGAAACACCATATATTTT,CAWSTPAGGPGNTIYF
TRBJ2-1,.,TRBV11-3,TRBD1,TGTGCCAGCAGCTTAGAAGGGACAGGTTACCATGAGCAGTTCTTC,CASSLEGTGYHEQFF
TRBJ2-3,few,TRBV29-1,.,TGCAGCGTGGCCGAGGGGACCAGCACAGATACGCAGTATTTT,CSVAEGTSTDTQYF
TRBJ2-5,.,TRBV5-4,TRBD1,TGTGCCAGCAGCCACCCGGGACAGGGATCGGGGGAGACCCAGTACTTC,CASSHPGQGSGETQYF
TRBJ2-2,once,TRBV4-1,TRBD2,TGCGCCAGCAGCCTTCCGGGAGCTAGCGGGAAACTCGGGGAGCTGTTTTTT,CASSLPGASGKLGELFF
TRBJ2-7,.,TRBV2,.,TGTGCCAGCAGACCACTAGGCTACGAGCAGTACTTC,CASRPLGYEQYF
TRBJ1-1,many,TRBV7-3,TRBD1,TGTGCCAGCAGCTACACCGGGACAGGGGGCACTGAAGCTTTCTTT,CASSYTGTGGTEAFF
TRBJ2-7,.,TRBV13,TRBD1,TGTGCCAGCAGACGACCCCCCGGGACAGGGGTTTCTACGCAGTACTTC,CASRRPPGTGVSTQYF
TRBJ2-7,.,TRBV29-1,.,TGCAGCGTTGGCGTCGGGATCCTAAACGACGAGCAGTACTTC,CSVGVGILNDEQYF
TRBJ1-5,.,TRBV5-1,.,TGCGCCAGCAGACCCGGGACGGGGGATCAGCCCCAGCATTTT,CASRPGTGDQPQHF
TRBJ2-3,.,TRBV7-2,.,TGTGCCAGCAGCTACGTGGGCGGCCTCACAGATACGCAGTATTTT,CASSYVGGLTDTQYF
TRBJ1-2,.,TRBV5-6,.,TGTGCCAGCAGCTTGGTAGGGGTCTCTAACTATGGCTACACCTTC,CASSLVGVSNYGYTF
TRBJ1-2,.,TRBV11-2,.,TGTGCCAGCAGCCGGGATGGCGACTATGGCTACACCTTC,CASSRDGDYGYTF